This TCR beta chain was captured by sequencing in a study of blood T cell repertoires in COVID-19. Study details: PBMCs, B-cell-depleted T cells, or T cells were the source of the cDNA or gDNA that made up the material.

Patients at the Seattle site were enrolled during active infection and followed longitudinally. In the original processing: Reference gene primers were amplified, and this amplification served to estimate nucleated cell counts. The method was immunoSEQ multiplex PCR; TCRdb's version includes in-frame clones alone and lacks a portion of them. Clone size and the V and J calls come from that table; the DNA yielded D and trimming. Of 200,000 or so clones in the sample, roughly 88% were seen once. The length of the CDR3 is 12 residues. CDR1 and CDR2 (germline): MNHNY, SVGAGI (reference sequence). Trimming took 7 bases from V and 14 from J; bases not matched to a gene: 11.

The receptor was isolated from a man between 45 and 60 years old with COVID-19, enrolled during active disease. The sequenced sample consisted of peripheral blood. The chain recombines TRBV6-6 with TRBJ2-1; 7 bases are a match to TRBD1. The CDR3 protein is CASTTTDRAEFF. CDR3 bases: TGTGCCAGCACTACTACCGACAGGGCCGAGTTCTTC.